These T cell receptor beta chains were read from a single sample in a study of T cells in Graves' hyperthyroidism and ophthalmopathy. TCRdb redid the calling of the multiplex PCR reads with MiXCR, one entry per CDR3 protein. Here the sample spans about 600,000 distinct CDR3 sequences, about a sixth being singletons. Material: blood. Every receptor here comes from a woman between 40 and 50 years old with Graves' ophthalmopathy. The CDR3 runs from the conserved cysteine through the conserved F or W. A D gene is named only where the DNA matches it firmly. Rows may omit the clone size; those that give it use once, few, many or a size class.

>-|-|TRBJ2-1|TRBV2
CASSETPDSSYNEQFF
TGTGCCAGCAGTGAAACCCCGGACAGCTCCTACAATGAGCAGTTCTTC
>TRBD1|many|TRBJ2-3|TRBV7-8
CASSLVGTGSSDTQYF
TGTGCCAGCAGCTTAGTAGGGACAGGGAGCTCAGATACGCAGTATTTT
>TRBD2|few|TRBJ2-1|TRBV10-1
CASTREAAVLYNEQFF
TGCGCCAGCACTCGGGAGGCCGCTGTTTTATACAATGAGCAGTTCTTC
>-|many|TRBJ1-6|TRBV15
CATSRGKGTSNSPLHF
TGTGCCACCAGCAGAGGGAAAGGGACGTCCAATTCACCCCTCCACTTT
>-|many|TRBJ2-7|TRBV2
CASSRARLDWGEQYF
TGTGCCAGCAGCCGGGCCCGGCTAGACTGGGGTGAGCAGTACTTC
>-|few|TRBJ1-1|TRBV27
CASSLWLQNTEAFF
TGTGCCAGCAGTTTATGGTTACAGAACACTGAAGCTTTCTTT
>TRBD1|-|TRBJ2-3|TRBV20-1
CSATGTGGLADTQYF
TGCAGTGCAACCGGGACAGGGGGCCTCGCAGATACGCAGTATTTT
>-|-|TRBJ2-6|TRBV3-1
CASSQDPQGILSAGANVLTF
TGTGCCAGCAGCCAAGATCCGCAGGGAATTTTGTCCGCTGGGGCCAACGTCCTGACTTTC
>TRBD1|-|TRBJ1-5|TRBV20-1
CSAKDRGSNQPQHF
TGCAGTGCAAAGGACAGGGGAAGCAATCAGCCCCAGCATTTT
>-|-|TRBJ1-1|TRBV5-1
CASSPLPGRLDTEAFF
TGCGCCAGCAGCCCGTTACCGGGGCGATTGGACACTGAAGCTTTCTTT
>TRBD2|-|TRBJ2-3|TRBV7-8
CASSFIPSGDARRSDTQYF
TGTGCCAGCAGCTTCATTCCCAGCGGGGACGCTAGAAGGTCAGATACGCAGTATTTT
>TRBD2|few|TRBJ2-1|TRBV20-1
CSARNWRETYEQFF
TGCAGTGCTAGAAATTGGCGGGAGACGTATGAGCAGTTCTTC
>-|once|TRBJ2-7|TRBV14
CASSKEYEQYF
TGTGCCAGCAGCAAAGAGTACGAGCAGTACTTC
>TRBD1|many|TRBJ1-1|TRBV28
CASSFSTGRMNTEAFF
TGTGCCAGCAGTTTTTCGACAGGGCGCATGAACACTGAAGCTTTCTTT
>-|many|TRBJ1-1|TRBV11-1
CASSSLDGGRSTEAFF
TGTGCCAGCAGCTCGCTGGACGGGGGTAGGAGCACTGAAGCTTTCTTT
>TRBD2|-|TRBJ2-3|TRBV6-1
CASTETSGSRGTDTQYF
TGTGCCAGCACGGAGACTAGCGGGAGTAGAGGCACAGATACGCAGTATTTT
>-|many|TRBJ1-1|TRBV6-1
CASHHGGSEAFF
TGTGCCAGCCACCATGGTGGGAGTGAAGCTTTCTTT
>TRBD1|few|TRBJ1-6|TRBV18
CASSPGQQRYSPLHF
TGTGCCAGCTCACCGGGACAGCAGAGATATTCACCCCTCCACTTT
>-|few|TRBJ1-5|TRBV20-1
CSARDWRQMGQPQHF
TGCAGTGCTAGAGATTGGCGACAAATGGGTCAGCCCCAGCATTTT
>TRBD1|-|TRBJ1-1|TRBV27
CASKRRQGGNTEAFF
TGTGCCAGCAAGAGGCGACAGGGAGGGAACACTGAAGCTTTCTTT
>-|many|TRBJ2-1|TRBV20-1
CSARDVWGLANEQFF
TGCAGTGCTAGAGACGTATGGGGTCTGGCCAATGAGCAGTTCTTC
>TRBD1|once|TRBJ1-6|TRBV20-1
CSARDGQGFYNSPLHF
TGCAGTGCTAGAGATGGACAGGGGTTTTATAATTCACCCCTCCACTTT
>TRBD2|-|TRBJ2-1|TRBV7-9
CASSSTLAGGPLSNNEQFF
TGTGCCAGCAGCTCGACACTAGCGGGAGGGCCTCTAAGCAACAATGAGCAGTTCTTC
>-|many|TRBJ2-3|TRBV5-1
CASSLSGGAATDTQYF
TGCGCCAGCAGCCTTTCAGGCGGGGCCGCCACAGATACGCAGTATTTT
>-|many|TRBJ1-2|TRBV12-3/TRBV12-4
CASRLTGADGYTF
TGTGCCAGCAGGTTGACAGGAGCAGATGGCTACACCTTC
>-|-|TRBJ1-5|TRBV27
CASTTGHLGVNQPQHF
TGTGCCAGCACCACGGGACACCTGGGGGTTAATCAGCCCCAGCATTTT
>-|many|TRBJ2-7|TRBV28
CASTWRGHAREQYF
TGTGCCAGCACTTGGAGGGGGCACGCCCGGGAGCAGTACTTC
>TRBD2|many|TRBJ2-1|TRBV2
CASSADGLAANEQLF
TGTGCCAGCAGCGCCGACGGACTAGCGGCCAATGAGCAGCTCTTC
>TRBD2|-|TRBJ2-1|TRBV5-4
CASSFGLAGGYNEQFF
TGTGCCAGCAGTTTCGGACTAGCGGGGGGTTACAATGAGCAGTTCTTC
>-|few|TRBJ2-2|TRBV9
CASSVELWNTGELFF
TGTGCCAGCAGCGTAGAACTTTGGAACACCGGGGAGCTGTTTTTT
>-|-|TRBJ1-1|TRBV4-2
CASSQGKGRIMNTEAFF
TGTGCCAGCAGCCAAGGAAAAGGACGGATAATGAACACTGAAGCTTTCTTT
>-|few|TRBJ2-7|TRBV4-1
CASSPTNSDYEQYF
TGCGCCAGCAGCCCTACTAACAGCGATTACGAGCAGTACTTC
>TRBD1|-|TRBJ1-6|TRBV19
CASSNSGQPNSPLHF
TGTGCCAGTAGCAACTCGGGACAGCCAAATTCACCCCTCCACTTT
>-|many|TRBJ1-2|TRBV7-3
CASSLTYGDGYTF
TGTGCCAGCAGCTTAACCTACGGGGATGGCTACACCTTC
>TRBD1|many|TRBJ2-7|TRBV6-1
CASSGVGTGALEQYF
TGTGCCAGCAGTGGAGTCGGGACAGGAGCCCTCGAGCAGTACTTC
>-|few|TRBJ1-1|TRBV12-3/TRBV12-4
CASSAGVSTEAFF
TGTGCCAGCAGTGCAGGGGTGTCCACTGAAGCTTTCTTT
>-|-|TRBJ1-2|TRBV7-3
CASSPRPGPSYGYTF
TGTGCCAGCAGCCCACGCCCCGGACCGAGCTATGGCTACACCTTC
>-|-|TRBJ1-5|TRBV5-1
CASSLDPDSHQPQHF
TGCGCCAGCAGCTTGGACCCGGACAGCCATCAGCCCCAGCATTTT
>-|many|TRBJ2-1|TRBV28
CASLEGGNEQFF
TGTGCCAGTCTTGAGGGGGGCAATGAGCAGTTCTTC
>TRBD2|-|TRBJ2-1|TRBV28
CASGRTSGILNEQFF
TGTGCCAGCGGACGGACTAGCGGGATTCTCAATGAGCAGTTCTTC
>-|many|TRBJ2-7|TRBV5-6
CASSIPGRYEQYF
TGTGCCAGCAGCATACCCGGGAGATACGAGCAGTACTTC
>TRBD2|many|TRBJ2-1|TRBV20-1
CSARVGAREPIYNEQFF
TGCAGTGCTAGGGTCGGAGCGCGGGAGCCAATTTACAATGAGCAGTTCTTC
>TRBD1|few|TRBJ1-6|TRBV3-1
CASGTGNSPLHF
TGTGCCAGCGGGACAGGGAATTCACCCCTCCACTTT
>TRBD2|many|TRBJ2-1|TRBV20-1
CSAGTSGHNEQFF
TGCAGTGCCGGGACTAGCGGGCACAATGAGCAGTTCTTC
>-|-|TRBJ2-2|TRBV2
CASSLMDGVNTGELFF
TGTGCCAGCAGCCTAATGGATGGAGTAAACACCGGGGAGCTGTTTTTT
>-|many|TRBJ1-1|TRBV7-3
CASSAGPATEAFF
TGTGCCAGCAGCGCAGGGCCCGCCACTGAAGCTTTCTTT
>TRBD2|many|TRBJ2-1|TRBV7-9
CASRSLAEADNEQFF
TGTGCCAGCAGGAGTCTAGCGGAGGCGGACAATGAGCAGTTCTTC
>TRBD1|few|TRBJ2-7|TRBV5-1
CASTAGTGVHEQYF
TGCGCCAGCACCGCCGGGACAGGGGTCCACGAGCAGTACTTC